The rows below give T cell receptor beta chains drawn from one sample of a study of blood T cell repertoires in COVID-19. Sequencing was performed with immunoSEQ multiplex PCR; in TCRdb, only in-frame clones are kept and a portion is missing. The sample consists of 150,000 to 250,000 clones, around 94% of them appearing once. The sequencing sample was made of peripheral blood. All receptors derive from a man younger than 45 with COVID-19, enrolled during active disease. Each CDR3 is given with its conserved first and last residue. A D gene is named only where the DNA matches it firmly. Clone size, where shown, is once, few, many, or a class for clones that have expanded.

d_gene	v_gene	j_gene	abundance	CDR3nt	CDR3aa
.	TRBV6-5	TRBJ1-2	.	TGTGCCAGCAGTCGTCAGGGGATAGATGGCTACACCTTC	CASSRQGIDGYTF
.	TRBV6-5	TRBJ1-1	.	TGTGCCAGCAGTTTGGAGCAATTGAACACTGAAGCTTTCTTT	CASSLEQLNTEAFF
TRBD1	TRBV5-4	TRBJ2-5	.	TGTGCCAGCAGCTGGGAACAGGGGTCATGGGAGACCCAGTACTTC	CASSWEQGSWETQYF
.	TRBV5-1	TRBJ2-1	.	TGCGCCAGCAGCTTGGCCAATTTTGTCCATGAGCAGTTCTTC	CASSLANFVHEQFF
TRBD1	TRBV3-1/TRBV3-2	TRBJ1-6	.	TGTGCCAGCAGCCTCGGACAGGGAAATTCACCCCTCCACTTT	CASSLGQGNSPLHF
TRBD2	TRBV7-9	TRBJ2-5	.	TGTGCCAGCAGTTTCCGCCTAGGACTAGAGGAGACCCAGTACTTC	CASSFRLGLEETQYF
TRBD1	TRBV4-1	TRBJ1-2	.	TGCGCCAGCAGCCACAGACAGGGGGCTGTCGGTGGCTACACCTTC	CASSHRQGAVGGYTF
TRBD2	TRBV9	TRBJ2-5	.	TGTGCCAGCAGCGCGGGACTAGCGGGGAGAGTAGGAGAGACCCAGTACTTC	CASSAGLAGRVGETQYF
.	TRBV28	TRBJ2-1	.	TGTGCCACGACTTCGACAGGATCCTACAATGAGCAGTTCTTC	CATTSTGSYNEQFF
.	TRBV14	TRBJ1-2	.	TGTGCCAGCAGCCAAGAGCGGGTCTATGGCTACACCTTC	CASSQERVYGYTF
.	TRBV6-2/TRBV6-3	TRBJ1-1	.	TGTGCCAGCAGTTACCCGGGGGGTTCAGAAGCTTTCTTT	CASSYPGGSEAFF
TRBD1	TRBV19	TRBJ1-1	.	TGTGCCAGTAGATACAGGGGGATGACTGAAGCTTTCTTT	CASRYRGMTEAFF
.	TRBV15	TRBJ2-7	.	TGTGCCACCAGCAGAGTATCCGGGACTCAGATGTTC	CATSRVSGTQMF
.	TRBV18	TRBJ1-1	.	TGTGCCAGCTCACCACAGGCAGGGGCTGAAGCTTTCTTT	CASSPQAGAEAFF
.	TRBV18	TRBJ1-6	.	TGTGCCAGCTCACCAGAGGGGTGGGGGGAATCCTATAATTCACCCCTCCACTTT	CASSPEGWGESYNSPLHF
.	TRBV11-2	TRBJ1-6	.	TGTGCCAGCAGCTTCGGCGGGAGCTCCTATAATTCACCCCTCCACTTT	CASSFGGSSYNSPLHF
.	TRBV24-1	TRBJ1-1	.	TGTGCCACCAGTGATTGGACAGAGAACACTGAAGCTTTCTTT	CATSDWTENTEAFF
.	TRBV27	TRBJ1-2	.	TGTGCCAGCAGCGTTCGCGGGGGATATGGCTACACCTTC	CASSVRGGYGYTF
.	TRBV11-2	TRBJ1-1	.	TGTGCCAGCAGCTTCAGGGAGGGGAGGGAAGCTTTCTTT	CASSFREGREAFF
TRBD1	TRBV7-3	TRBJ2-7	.	TGTGCCAGCAGCTCACAGACAGGGGGCGGACGGAGCGAGCAGTACTTC	CASSSQTGGGRSEQYF
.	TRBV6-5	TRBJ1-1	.	TGTGCCACCACCCGGGCGAGGGACACTGAAGCTTTCTTT	CATTRARDTEAFF
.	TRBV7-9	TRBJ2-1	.	TGTGCCAGCAGCTCCATGGGGCTAGGAGGGTACAATGAGCAGTTCTTC	CASSSMGLGGYNEQFF
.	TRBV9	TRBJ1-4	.	TGTGCCAGCAGCGTAGGAACGGGAGGCCGGGAAAAACTGTTTTTT	CASSVGTGGREKLFF
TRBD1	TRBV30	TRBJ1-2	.	TGTGCCTGGAGTAGGGGACAGGGAGCTAACTATGGCTACACCTTC	CAWSRGQGANYGYTF
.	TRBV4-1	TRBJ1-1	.	TGCGCCAGCAGCCAGACAGTAATCGGACAGCAGAACACTGAAGCTTTCTTT	CASSQTVIGQQNTEAFF
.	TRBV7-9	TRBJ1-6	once	TGTGCCAGCACCCGGGACATTTCACCCCTCCACTTT	CASTRDISPLHF
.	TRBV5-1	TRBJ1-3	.	TGCGCCAGCAGCTCGGGAGGGACGGGACTGACCGGAAACACCATATATTTT	CASSSGGTGLTGNTIYF
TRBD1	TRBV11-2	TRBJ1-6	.	TGTGCCAGCAGCTTACTGGACAGGGCGAGCTCCTATAATTCACCCCTCCACTTT	CASSLLDRASSYNSPLHF
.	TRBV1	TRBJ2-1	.	TGCACCAGCAGCCTTAGGAGGAATGAGCAGTTCTTC	CTSSLRRNEQFF
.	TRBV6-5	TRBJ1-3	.	TGTGCCAGCAGTTACGCTGTGCAGGGAGGAAACACCATATATTTT	CASSYAVQGGNTIYF
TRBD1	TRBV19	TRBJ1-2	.	TGTGCCAGTAGTCCACAGGGGGCGGAAATATATGGCTACACCTTC	CASSPQGAEIYGYTF
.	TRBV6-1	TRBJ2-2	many	TGTGCCAGCAGTGAAGGGGCAGGGGACCCCGGGGAGCTGTTTTTT	CASSEGAGDPGELFF